This TCR beta chain originates from a study of CD8+ T cells in alopecia areata. Overall study context: For the treated group, dosing was oral tofacitinib at 5 to 10 mg twice daily. Using the percentage of affected scalp area, treated patients' severity was scored.

In its sample, this clone was seen once. The antigen is undetermined. As the sequencing template, cDNA was produced by extracting RNA and reverse transcribing it. Only in-frame clones appear in the TCRdb table, and some are missing; sequencing was by immunoSEQ multiplex PCR. The repertoire holds approximately 150,000 clones, with 50% to 75% as singletons. Germline CDR1 reads MGHDK; CDR2 reads SYGVNS. Trimming left V 3 bases short and J 6 bases short, with 11 bases between. This CDR3 region has 13 residues. Points from the study as a whole: Persistence of many expanded lesional clones was seen in scalp and blood during tofacitinib.

This sample's treatment: oral pan-JAK inhibitor, 5-10 mg twice daily. The clonotype originates from a human donor with alopecia areata. The sample was CD4+ T cells sorted from blood, taken between weeks 55 and 65, from a patient treated with tofacitinib. The chain is built from TRBV25-1 and TRBJ1-2; no firm D call. The CDR3: CASSELDSHGYTF. The CDR3 DNA sequence: TGTGCCAGCAGTGAGTTGGACTCACATGGCTACACCTTC.